This TCR beta chain was identified in a study of T cells in Graves' hyperthyroidism and ophthalmopathy. Germline values: CDR1 ENHRY, CDR2 SYGVKD. J was trimmed by 3 bases and V by 3 bases; bases with no gene match: 1. The length of the CDR3 is 14 residues. Calling Graves' hyperthyroidism stable meant ophthalmopathy did not progress within 18 months. Patients having uncontrolled infection, another autoimmune disease, pregnancy or lactation were not included. Orbital computed tomography and thyroid ultrasound, together with serum TRAb and thyroxine and clinical symptoms, were used for diagnoses. This sample holds PBMCs from roughly 10 ml fresh peripheral blood. The investigators amplified TCR beta CDR3 regions from RNA transcripts. When the TCR CDR3 underwent first-round RT-PCR, the HTBI primer set was used. TCRdb re-derived calls from the multiplex PCR reads in MiXCR, one entry per CDR3 protein. This sample carries a few hundred thousand distinct CDR3 sequences, around 20% of them seen once, and the ten largest clones take more than 20%.

There are many counts of this clonotype. Sample: blood. The TCR was taken from a man between 18 and 35 years old with Graves' hyperthyroidism. This chain links TRBV10-3 with TRBJ2-5; 10 positions match TRBD1. This CDR3 reads CAISDGTGEETQYF. DNA of the CDR3: TGTGCCATCAGTGACGGGACAGGGGAAGAGACCCAGTACTTC.